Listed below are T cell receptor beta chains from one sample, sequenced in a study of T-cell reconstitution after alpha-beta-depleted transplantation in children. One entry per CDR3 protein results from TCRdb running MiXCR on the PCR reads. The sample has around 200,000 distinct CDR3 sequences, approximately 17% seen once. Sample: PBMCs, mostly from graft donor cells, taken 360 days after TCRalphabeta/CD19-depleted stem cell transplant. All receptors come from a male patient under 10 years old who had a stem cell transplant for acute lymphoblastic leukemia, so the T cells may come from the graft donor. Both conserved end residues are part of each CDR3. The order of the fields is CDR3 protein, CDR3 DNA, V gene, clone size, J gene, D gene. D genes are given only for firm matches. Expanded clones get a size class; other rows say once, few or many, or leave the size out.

CASSSIPWTAIRYNEQFF | TGTGCCAGCAGCTCTATTCCCTGGACAGCAATAAGGTACAATGAGCAGTTCTTC | TRBV11-1 | few | TRBJ2-1 | -
CASSSTAAFRWGTQYF | TGTGCCAGCAGCTCGACAGCGGCATTCCGATGGGGGACCCAGTACTTC | TRBV7-2 | - | TRBJ2-5 | -
CSAGPGGGTEAFF | TGCAGTGCTGGCCCGGGGGGGGGTACTGAAGCTTTCTTT | TRBV20-1 | - | TRBJ1-1 | -
CASSFAVQNYGYTF | TGTGCCAGCAGCTTCGCCGTACAGAACTATGGCTACACCTTC | TRBV11-2 | few | TRBJ1-2 | -
CASRLALTSGRNYEQYF | TGTGCCAGCAGGCTAGCTTTAACTAGCGGGAGGAACTACGAGCAGTACTTC | TRBV11-2 | - | TRBJ2-7 | TRBD2
CATSESRQGNTEAFF | TGTGCCACCAGTGAAAGCAGACAGGGGAACACTGAAGCTTTCTTT | TRBV24-1 | - | TRBJ1-1 | TRBD1
CASSLKGDEQYF | TGTGCCAGCAGTCTGAAGGGGGACGAGCAGTACTTC | TRBV28 | many | TRBJ2-7 | -
CASSYQPYEQYF | TGCGCCAGCAGCTACCAGCCCTACGAGCAGTACTTC | TRBV5-1 | few | TRBJ2-7 | -
CSVEDVSGQEKLFF | TGCAGCGTCGAGGATGTTTCGGGGCAGGAAAAACTGTTTTTT | TRBV29-1 | - | TRBJ1-4 | -
CASSSHGDTQYF | TGTGCCAGCAGCTCACACGGCGATACGCAGTATTTT | TRBV7-9 | - | TRBJ2-3 | -
CASTQGRGVGNNEQFF | TGTGCCAGCACCCAGGGTCGAGGGGTGGGCAACAATGAGCAGTTCTTC | TRBV7-9 | - | TRBJ2-1 | -
CASSRDRIAGTEAFF | TGTGCCAGCAGCCGGGACAGGATCGCCGGGACTGAAGCTTTCTTT | TRBV7-2 | - | TRBJ1-1 | TRBD1
CASSYRDLMADTQYF | TGTGCCAGCAGTTACCGGGACCTCATGGCAGATACGCAGTATTTT | TRBV6-2/TRBV6-3 | few | TRBJ2-3 | -
CASKAAREFGNTIYF | TGTGCCAGCAAGGCCGCTCGGGAGTTTGGAAACACCATATATTTT | TRBV27 | many | TRBJ1-3 | -
CASSRTGGSDKNIQYF | TGTGCCAGCTCACGTACAGGGGGCTCGGACAAAAACATTCAGTACTTC | TRBV18 | - | TRBJ2-4 | TRBD1
CASSDPRATGELFF | TGCGCCAGCAGCGACCCTAGGGCCACCGGGGAGCTGTTTTTT | TRBV5-1 | - | TRBJ2-2 | -
CAISVGGGNGRVTDTQYF | TGTGCCATCAGTGTGGGCGGGGGCAACGGCAGGGTCACAGATACGCAGTATTTT | TRBV10-3 | few | TRBJ2-3 | -